This record covers a single TCR beta chain. Its antigen remains unidentified. CD8+ and CD4+ blood T cells underwent TCR beta sequencing. Isolation of CD8+ and CD4+ T cells was performed negatively, whereas enrichment of TEMRA cells was done by FACS. cDNA came from around 0.5 to 1 ug RNA primed by random hexamers. Across 54 Vbeta and 13 Jbeta, immunoSEQ multiplex PCR amplified TCR beta CDR3. TCRdb reprocessed the immunoSEQ multiplex PCR reads with MiXCR, giving one entry per CDR3 protein. The data contain about 300,000 distinct CDR3 sequences, about 91% of them singletons. The sample comes from a study of CD8 T cells in Susac syndrome. Findings and caveats of the study: The study recognized that the number of individuals in its TCR sequencing and HLA analysis was relatively small.

Source material: CD8+ T cells from PBMCs. The clonotype was recovered from a human donor with multiple sclerosis.

The CDR3, as DNA: TGCGCCAGCAGCTTGACCACGAGCTCCTACAATGAGCAGTTCTTC. The encoded protein is CASSLTTSSYNEQFF. This chain joins TRBV5-1 and TRBJ2-1; D not resolved. The CDR3 runs 15 residues. Trimming took 1 base from V and 0 from J, leaving 8 bases between them. Germline CDR1 and CDR2: SGHRS and YFSETQ.